This TCR beta chain was sequenced during a study of shared clonotypes between healthy human individuals. Study overall: Researchers drew samples from a couple of women and a few men aged 18 to 49. Study-wide results and caveats: Investigators collected only blood, and repertoires in tissues likely differ.

Comments on this clone: The antigen is not known.

Sequenced by immunoSEQ multiplex PCR; TCRdb stores in-frame clones only, minus some. This sample has roughly 2.2 million clones, with approximately 90% found just once. The ends lost 4 bases at V and 10 bases at J; junction bases unmatched: 2. The CDR3 loop spans 12 amino acids. CDR1 is SEHNR and CDR2 is FQNEAQ in the germline V gene (reference sequence). Adults of Caucasian background living in Nashville, Tennessee made up all donors. The V call is TRBV7-9, the J call TRBJ1-1; 11 nucleotides line up with TRBD1. This TCR was recovered from a man younger than 30 in good health. Some clones in this sample may be carry-over from other donors' samples. The sequenced sample was naive CD4+ T cells from PBMCs. Subset of the sample: CD45RA+ positively selected. CDR3 bases: TGTGCCAGCAGCTCGGGACAGGGGGGAGCTTTCTTT. Encoded protein: CASSSGQGGAFF.